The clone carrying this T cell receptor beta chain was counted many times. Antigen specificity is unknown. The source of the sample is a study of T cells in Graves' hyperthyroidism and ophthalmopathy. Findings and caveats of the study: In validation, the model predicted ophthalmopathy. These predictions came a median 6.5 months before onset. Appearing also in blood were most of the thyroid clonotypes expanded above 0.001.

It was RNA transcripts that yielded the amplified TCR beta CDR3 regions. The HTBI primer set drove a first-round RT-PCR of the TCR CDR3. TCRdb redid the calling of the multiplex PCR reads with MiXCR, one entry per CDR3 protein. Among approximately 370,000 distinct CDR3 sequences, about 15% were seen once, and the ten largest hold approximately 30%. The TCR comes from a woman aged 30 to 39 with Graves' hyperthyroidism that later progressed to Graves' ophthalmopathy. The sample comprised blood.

The CDR3 spells CASSEQGTVEKAYNEQFF. The CDR3 DNA reads as TGTGCCAGCAGTGAGCAGGGAACCGTGGAGAAAGCCTACAATGAGCAGTTCTTC. The chain is built from TRBV25-1 and TRBJ2-1; D possibly corresponds to TRBD1 (5 bases). The ends were cut back, 3 bases at V and 2 bases at J, with 20 bases in the middle. Germline CDR1 is MGHDK and CDR2 is SYGVNS. The CDR3 runs 18 residues. The variable domain in full, completed from reference TRBV25-1 and TRBJ2-1, reads EADIYQTPRYLVIGTGKKITLECSQTMGHDKMYWYQQDPGMELHLIHYSYGVNSTEKGDLSSESTVSRIRTEHFPLTLESARPSHTSQYLCASSEQGTVEKAYNEQFFGPGTRLTVL.